This TCR beta chain is from a study of CD8 T cells in ankylosing spondylitis. Findings and limits, study-wide: Reportedly, disease-linked clones are significantly enriched in ankylosing spondylitis patients' matched synovial fluid.

Trimming stripped 1 base from V and 4 bases from J, with 13 bases between. The CDR3 has 15 amino acids. CDR1 is SGHVS, CDR2 FQNEAQ, per germline. A quantitative 5'-RACE method, one with molecular barcodes, was used to make TCR beta libraries. Each CDR3 protein gets one entry after TCRdb re-called the 5' RACE reads with MiXCR. The data contain approximately 250,000 distinct CDR3 sequences, more than 20% of them singletons. To note about this clonotype: The antigen is undetermined.

The source material was blood, either unsorted or a sorted T cell fraction (not recorded which). The receptor's source is a male donor with ankylosing spondylitis or in good health (not recorded which). This chain connects TRBV7-8 to TRBJ1-1, with D tentatively TRBD1 (6 bases). The CDR3 is CASSLGYRVGTEAFF. CDR3 in DNA: TGTGCCAGCAGCTTAGGTTACAGGGTCGGCACTGAAGCTTTCTTT.